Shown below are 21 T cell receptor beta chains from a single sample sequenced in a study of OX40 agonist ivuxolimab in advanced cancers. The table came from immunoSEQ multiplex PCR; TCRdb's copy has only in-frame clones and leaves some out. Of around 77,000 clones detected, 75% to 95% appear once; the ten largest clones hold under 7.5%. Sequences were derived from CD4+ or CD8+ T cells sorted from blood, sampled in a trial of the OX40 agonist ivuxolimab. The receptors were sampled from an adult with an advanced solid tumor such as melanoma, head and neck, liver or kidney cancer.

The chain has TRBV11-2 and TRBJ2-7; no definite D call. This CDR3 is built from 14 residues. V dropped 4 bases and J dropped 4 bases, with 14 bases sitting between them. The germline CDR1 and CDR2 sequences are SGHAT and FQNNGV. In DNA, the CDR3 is TGTGCCAGCAGCTCCTCCGGGCTCGCGTACGAGCAGTACTTC. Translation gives CASSSSGLAYEQYF.

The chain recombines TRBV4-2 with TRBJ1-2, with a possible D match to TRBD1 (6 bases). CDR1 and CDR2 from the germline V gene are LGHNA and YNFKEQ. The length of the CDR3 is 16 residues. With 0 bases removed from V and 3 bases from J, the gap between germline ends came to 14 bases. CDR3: CASSQDGTRGDYGYTF. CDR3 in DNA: TGTGCCAGCAGCCAAGATGGGACCAGGGGCGACTATGGCTACACCTTC.

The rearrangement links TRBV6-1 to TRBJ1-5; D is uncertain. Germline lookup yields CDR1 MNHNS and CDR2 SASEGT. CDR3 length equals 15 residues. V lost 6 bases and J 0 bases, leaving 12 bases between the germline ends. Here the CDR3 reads CASRVSGDSNQPQHF. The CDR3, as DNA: TGTGCCAGCAGGGTATCAGGAGATAGCAATCAGCCCCAGCATTTT.

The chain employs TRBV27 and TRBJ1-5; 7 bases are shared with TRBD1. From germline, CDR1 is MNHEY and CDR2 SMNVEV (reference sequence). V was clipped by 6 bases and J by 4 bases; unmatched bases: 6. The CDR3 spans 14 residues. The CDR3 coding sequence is TGTGCCAGCAGGTCAGGGACAGCAAATCAGCCCCAGCATTTT. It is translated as CASRSGTANQPQHF.

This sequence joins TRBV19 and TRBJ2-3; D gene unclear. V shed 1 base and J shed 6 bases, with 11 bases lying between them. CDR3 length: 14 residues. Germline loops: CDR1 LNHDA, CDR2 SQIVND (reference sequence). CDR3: CASSIGGIGDTQYF. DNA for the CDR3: TGTGCCAGTAGTATAGGTGGAATTGGCGATACGCAGTATTTT.

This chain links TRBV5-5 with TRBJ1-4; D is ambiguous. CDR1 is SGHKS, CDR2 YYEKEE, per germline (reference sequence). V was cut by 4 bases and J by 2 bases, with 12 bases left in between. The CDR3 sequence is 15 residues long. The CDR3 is CASSLSSGTNEKLFF. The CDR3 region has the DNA TGTGCCAGCAGCCTATCGAGTGGGACTAATGAAAAACTGTTTTTT.

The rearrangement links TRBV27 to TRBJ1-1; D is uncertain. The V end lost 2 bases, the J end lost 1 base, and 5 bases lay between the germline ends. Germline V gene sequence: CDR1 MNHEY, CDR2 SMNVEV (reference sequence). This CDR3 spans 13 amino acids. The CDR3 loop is CASSLTGNTEAFF. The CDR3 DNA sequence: TGTGCCAGCAGTTTAACCGGGAACACTGAAGCTTTCTTT.

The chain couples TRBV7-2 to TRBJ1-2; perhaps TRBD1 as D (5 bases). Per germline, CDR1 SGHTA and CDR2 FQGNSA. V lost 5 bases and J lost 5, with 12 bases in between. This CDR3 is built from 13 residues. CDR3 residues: CASSPGGDYGYTF. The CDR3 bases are TGTGCCAGCAGCCCTGGGGGGGATTATGGCTACACCTTC.

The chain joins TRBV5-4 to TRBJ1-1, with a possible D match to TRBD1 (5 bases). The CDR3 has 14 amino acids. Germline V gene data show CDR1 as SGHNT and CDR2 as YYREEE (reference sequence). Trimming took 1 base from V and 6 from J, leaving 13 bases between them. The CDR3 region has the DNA TGTGCCAGCAGCTTGCGAGGAGGACAACCTGAAGCTTTCTTT. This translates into CASSLRGGQPEAFF.

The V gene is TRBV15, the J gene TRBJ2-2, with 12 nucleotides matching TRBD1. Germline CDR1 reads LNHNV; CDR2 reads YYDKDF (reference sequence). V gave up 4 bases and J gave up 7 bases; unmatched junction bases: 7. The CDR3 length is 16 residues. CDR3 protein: CATSNPGTGGIGELFF. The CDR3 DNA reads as TGTGCCACCAGCAATCCCGGGACAGGGGGCATCGGGGAGCTGTTTTTT.

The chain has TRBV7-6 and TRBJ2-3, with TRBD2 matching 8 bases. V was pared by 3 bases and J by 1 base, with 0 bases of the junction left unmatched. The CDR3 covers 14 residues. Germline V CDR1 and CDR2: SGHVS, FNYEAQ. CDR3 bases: TGTGCCAGCAGCTTTAGCGGGGGCACAGATACGCAGTATTTT. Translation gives CASSFSGGTDTQYF.

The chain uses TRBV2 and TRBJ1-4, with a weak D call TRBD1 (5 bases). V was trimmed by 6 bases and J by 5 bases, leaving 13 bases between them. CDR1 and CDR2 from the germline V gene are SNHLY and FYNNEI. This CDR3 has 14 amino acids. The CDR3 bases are TGTGCCAGCAGAGAGGCCAGGGCGAATGAAAAACTGTTTTTT. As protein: CASREARANEKLFF.

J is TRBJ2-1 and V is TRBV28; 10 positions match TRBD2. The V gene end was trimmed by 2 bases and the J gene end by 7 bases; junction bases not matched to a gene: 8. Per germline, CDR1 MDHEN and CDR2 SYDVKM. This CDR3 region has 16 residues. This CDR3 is CASSLVVLAGSNEQFF. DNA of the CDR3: TGTGCCAGCAGTTTAGTTGTACTAGCGGGATCAAATGAGCAGTTCTTC.

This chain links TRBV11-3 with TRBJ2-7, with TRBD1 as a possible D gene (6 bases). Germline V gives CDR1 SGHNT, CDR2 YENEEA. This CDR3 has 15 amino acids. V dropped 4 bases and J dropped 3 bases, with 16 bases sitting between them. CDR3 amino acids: CASSWTAKGDYEQYF. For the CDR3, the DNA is TGTGCCAGCAGCTGGACAGCAAAGGGGGACTACGAGCAGTACTTC.

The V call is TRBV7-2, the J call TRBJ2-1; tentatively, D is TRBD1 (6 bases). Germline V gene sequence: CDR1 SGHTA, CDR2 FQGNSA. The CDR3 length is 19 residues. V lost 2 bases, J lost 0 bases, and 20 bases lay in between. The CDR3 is CASSLLDRSLLSSYNEQFF. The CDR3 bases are TGTGCCAGCAGCTTATTAGACAGGTCCCTCCTCAGCTCCTACAATGAGCAGTTCTTC. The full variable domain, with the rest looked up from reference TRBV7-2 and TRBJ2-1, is GAGVSQSPSNKVTEKGKDVELRCDPISGHTALYWYRQSLGQGLEFLIYFQGNSAPDKSGLPSDRFSAERTGGSVSTLTIQRTQQEDSAVYLCASSLLDRSLLSSYNEQFFGPGTRLTVL.

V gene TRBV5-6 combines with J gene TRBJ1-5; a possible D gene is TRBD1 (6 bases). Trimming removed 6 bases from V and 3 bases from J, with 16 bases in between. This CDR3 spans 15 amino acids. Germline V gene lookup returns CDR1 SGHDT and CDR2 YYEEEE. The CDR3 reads CASTTWWGPNQPQHF. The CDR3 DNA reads TGTGCCAGCACCACCTGGTGGGGGCCCAATCAGCCCCAGCATTTT.

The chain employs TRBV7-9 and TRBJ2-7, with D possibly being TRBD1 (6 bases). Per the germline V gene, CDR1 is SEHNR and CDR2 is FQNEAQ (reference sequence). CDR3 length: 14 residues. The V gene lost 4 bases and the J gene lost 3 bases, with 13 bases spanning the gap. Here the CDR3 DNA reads TGTGCCAGCAGCTCGGCCACAGGGCACTACGAGCAGTACTTC. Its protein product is CASSSATGHYEQYF. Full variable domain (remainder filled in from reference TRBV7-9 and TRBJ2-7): DTGVSQNPRHKITKRGQNVTFRCDPISEHNRLYWYRQTLGQGPEFLTYFQNEAQLEKSRLLSDRFSAERPKGSFSTLEIQRTEQGDSAMYLCASSSATGHYEQYFGPGTRLTVT.

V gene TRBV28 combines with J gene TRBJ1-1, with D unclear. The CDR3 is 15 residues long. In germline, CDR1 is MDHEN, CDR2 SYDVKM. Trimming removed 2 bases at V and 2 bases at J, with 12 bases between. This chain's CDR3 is CASSLGFEANTEAFF. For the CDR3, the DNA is TGTGCCAGCAGTTTAGGTTTTGAAGCTAACACTGAAGCTTTCTTT. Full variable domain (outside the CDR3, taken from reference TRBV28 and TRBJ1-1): DVKVTQSSRYLVKRTGEKVFLECVQDMDHENMFWYRQDPGLGLRLIYFSYDVKMKEKGDIPEGYSVSREKKERFSLILESASTNQTSMYLCASSLGFEANTEAFFGQGTRLTVV.

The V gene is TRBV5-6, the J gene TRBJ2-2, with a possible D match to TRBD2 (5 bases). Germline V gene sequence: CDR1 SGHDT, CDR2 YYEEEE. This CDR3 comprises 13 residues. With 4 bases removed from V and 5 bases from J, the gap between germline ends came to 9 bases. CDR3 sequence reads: CASSDSGTGELFF. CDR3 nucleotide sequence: TGTGCCAGCAGCGACTCGGGGACCGGGGAGCTGTTTTTT.

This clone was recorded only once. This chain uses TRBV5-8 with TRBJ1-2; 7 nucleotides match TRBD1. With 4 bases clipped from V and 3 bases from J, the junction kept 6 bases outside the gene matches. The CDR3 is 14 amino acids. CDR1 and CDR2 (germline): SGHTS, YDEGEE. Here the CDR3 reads CASSLGTAHYGYTF. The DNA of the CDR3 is TGTGCCAGCAGCCTCGGGACAGCCCACTATGGCTACACCTTC.

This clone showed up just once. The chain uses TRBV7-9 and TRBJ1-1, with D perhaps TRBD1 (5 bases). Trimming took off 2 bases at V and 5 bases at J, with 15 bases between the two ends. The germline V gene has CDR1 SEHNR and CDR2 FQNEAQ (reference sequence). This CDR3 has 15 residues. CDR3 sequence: CASSLSQGLRTEAFF. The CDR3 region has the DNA TGTGCCAGCAGCTTATCTCAGGGATTACGTACTGAAGCTTTCTTT.